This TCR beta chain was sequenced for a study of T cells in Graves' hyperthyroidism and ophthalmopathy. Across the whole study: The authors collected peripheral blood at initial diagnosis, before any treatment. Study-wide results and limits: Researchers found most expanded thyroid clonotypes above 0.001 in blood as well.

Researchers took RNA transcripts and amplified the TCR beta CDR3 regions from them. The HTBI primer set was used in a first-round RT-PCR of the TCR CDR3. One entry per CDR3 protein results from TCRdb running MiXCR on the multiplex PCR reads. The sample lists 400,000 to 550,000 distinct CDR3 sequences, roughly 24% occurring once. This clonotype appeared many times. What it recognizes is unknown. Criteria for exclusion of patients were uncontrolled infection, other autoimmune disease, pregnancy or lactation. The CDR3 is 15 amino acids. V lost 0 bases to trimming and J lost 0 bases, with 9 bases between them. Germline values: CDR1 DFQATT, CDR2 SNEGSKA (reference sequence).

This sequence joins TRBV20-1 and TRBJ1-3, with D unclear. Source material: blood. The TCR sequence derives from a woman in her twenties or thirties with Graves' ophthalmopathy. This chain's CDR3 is CSARDRRSSGNTIYF. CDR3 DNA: TGCAGTGCTAGAGATCGGCGGAGCTCTGGAAACACCATATATTTT.